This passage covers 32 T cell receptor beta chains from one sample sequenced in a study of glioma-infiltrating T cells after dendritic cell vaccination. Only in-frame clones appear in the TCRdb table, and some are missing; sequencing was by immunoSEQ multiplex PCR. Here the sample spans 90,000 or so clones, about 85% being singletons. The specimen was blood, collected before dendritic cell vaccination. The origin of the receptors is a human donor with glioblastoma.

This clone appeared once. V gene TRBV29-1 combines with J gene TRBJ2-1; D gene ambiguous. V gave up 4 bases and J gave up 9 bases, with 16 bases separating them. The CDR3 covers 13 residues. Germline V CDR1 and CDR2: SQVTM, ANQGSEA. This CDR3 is CSVVAPLVGEQFF. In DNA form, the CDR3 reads TGCAGCGTTGTAGCCCCCCTCGTCGGTGAGCAGTTCTTC.

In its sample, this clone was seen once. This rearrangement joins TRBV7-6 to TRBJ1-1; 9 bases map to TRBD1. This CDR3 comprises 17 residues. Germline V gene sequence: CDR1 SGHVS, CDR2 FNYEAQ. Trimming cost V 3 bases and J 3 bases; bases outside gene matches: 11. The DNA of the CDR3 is TGTGCCAGCAGCTTCGGGACAGGGCGCCTCCGGGACACTGAAGCTTTCTTT. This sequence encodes CASSFGTGRLRDTEAFF.

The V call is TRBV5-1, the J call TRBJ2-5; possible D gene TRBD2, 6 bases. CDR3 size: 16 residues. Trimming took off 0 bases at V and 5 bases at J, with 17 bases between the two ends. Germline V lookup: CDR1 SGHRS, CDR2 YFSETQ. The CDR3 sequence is CASSLEGGGGVETQYF. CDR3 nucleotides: TGCGCCAGCAGCTTGGAGGGAGGCGGCGGGGTGGAGACCCAGTACTTC.

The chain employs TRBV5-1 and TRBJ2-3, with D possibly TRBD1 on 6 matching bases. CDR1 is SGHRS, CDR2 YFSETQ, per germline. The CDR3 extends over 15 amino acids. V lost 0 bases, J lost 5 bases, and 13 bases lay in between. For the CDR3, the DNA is TGCGCCAGCAGCTTGGAAGGCAGGGGTGGAGATACGCAGTATTTT. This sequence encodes CASSLEGRGGDTQYF.

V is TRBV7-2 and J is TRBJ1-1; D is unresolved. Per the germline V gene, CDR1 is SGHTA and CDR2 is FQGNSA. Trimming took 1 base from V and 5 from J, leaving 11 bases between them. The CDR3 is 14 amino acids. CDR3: CASSLDVRWTEAFF. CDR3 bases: TGTGCCAGCAGCTTAGATGTACGGTGGACTGAAGCTTTCTTT.

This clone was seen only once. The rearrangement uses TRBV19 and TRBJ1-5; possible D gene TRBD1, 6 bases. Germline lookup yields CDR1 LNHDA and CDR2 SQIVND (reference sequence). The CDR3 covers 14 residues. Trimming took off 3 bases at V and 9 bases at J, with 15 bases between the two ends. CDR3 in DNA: TGTGCCAGTAGTATGGGGGCTCTCCCTGGGCCCCAGCATTTT. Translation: CASSMGALPGPQHF.

The DNA for the CDR3 is TGCGCCAGCAGCCCCTGGACTAGCGGGAACGGCGAGCAGTACTTC. Encoded protein: CASSPWTSGNGEQYF. The chain is built from TRBV5-1 and TRBJ2-7; 12 bases agree with TRBD2. The CDR3 has 15 residues. Trimming took 4 bases from V and 6 from J; bases not matched to a gene: 8. CDR1 and CDR2 from the germline V gene are SGHRS and YFSETQ. Combining the CDR3 with reference TRBV5-1 and TRBJ2-7 gives the whole variable domain KAGVTQTPRYLIKTRGQQVTLSCSPISGHRSVSWYQQTPGQGLQFLFEYFSETQRNKGNFPGRFSGRQFSNSRSEMNVSTLELGDSALYLCASSPWTSGNGEQYFGPGTRLTVT.

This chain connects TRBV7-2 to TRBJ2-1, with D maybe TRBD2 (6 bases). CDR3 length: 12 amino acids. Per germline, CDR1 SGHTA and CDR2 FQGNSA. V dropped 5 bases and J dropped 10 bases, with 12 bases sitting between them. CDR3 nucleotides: TGTGCCAGCAGCCGTAGGCGGGGCGAGCAGTTCTTC. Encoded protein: CASSRRRGEQFF.

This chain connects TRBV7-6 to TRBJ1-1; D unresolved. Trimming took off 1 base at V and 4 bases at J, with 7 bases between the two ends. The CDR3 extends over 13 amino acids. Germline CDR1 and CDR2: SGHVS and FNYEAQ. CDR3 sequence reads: CASSLGSGTEAFF. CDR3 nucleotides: TGTGCCAGCAGCTTAGGGAGCGGCACTGAAGCTTTCTTT.

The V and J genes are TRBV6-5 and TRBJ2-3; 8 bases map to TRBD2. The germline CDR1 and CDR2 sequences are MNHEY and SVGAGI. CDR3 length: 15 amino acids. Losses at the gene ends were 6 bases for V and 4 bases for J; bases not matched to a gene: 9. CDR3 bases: TGTGCCAGCAGCCCCGGTAGCGGGGTAGCAGATACGCAGTATTTT. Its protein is CASSPGSGVADTQYF.

The CDR3 here is CASSEYVTGYGYTF. CDR3 nucleotides: TGTGCCAGCAGTGAATACGTGACGGGCTATGGCTACACCTTC. V gene TRBV6-5 combines with J gene TRBJ1-2; D gene uncertain. The ends were cut back, 5 bases at V and 4 bases at J, with 14 bases in the middle. Germline CDR1 and CDR2: MNHEY and SVGAGI. The CDR3 is 14 residues long.

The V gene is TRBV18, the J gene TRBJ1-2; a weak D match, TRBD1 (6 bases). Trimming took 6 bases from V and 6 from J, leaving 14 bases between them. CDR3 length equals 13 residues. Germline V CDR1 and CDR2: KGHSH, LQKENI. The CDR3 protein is CASSSRDTNGYTF. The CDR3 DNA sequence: TGTGCCAGCTCTAGCCGGGACACTAATGGCTACACCTTC.

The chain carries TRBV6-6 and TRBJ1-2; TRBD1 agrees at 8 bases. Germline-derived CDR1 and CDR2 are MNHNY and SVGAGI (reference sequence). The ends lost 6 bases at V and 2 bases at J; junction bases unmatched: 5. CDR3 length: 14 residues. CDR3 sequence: CASSLGQGNYGYTF. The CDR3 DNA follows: TGTGCCAGCAGCCTCGGACAGGGAAACTATGGCTACACCTTC.

CDR3 in amino acids: CASSLVSSNYGYTF. The CDR3 nucleotides are TGCGCCAGCAGCTTGGTTAGTAGCAACTATGGCTACACCTTC. This chain links TRBV5-1 with TRBJ1-2; D gene unclear. V was cut by 0 bases and J by 2 bases, with 8 bases left in between. The germline V gene has CDR1 SGHRS and CDR2 YFSETQ. The CDR3 has 14 amino acids.

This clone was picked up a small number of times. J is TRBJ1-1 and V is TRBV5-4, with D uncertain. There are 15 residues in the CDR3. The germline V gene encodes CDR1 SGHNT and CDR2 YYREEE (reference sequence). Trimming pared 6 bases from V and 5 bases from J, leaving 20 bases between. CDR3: CASTGRNGGGTEAFF. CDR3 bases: TGTGCCAGCACCGGGCGGAACGGAGGAGGGACTGAAGCTTTCTTT.

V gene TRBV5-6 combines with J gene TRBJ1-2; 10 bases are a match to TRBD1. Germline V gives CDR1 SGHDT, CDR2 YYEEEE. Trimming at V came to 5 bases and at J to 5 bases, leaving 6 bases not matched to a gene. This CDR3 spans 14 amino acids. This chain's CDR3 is CASSFGTGEYGYTF. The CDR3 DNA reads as TGTGCCAGCAGTTTCGGGACAGGGGAATATGGCTACACCTTC. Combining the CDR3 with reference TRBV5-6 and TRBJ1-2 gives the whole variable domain DAGVTQSPTHLIKTRGQQVTLRCSPKSGHDTVSWYQQALGQGPQFIFQYYEEEERQRGNFPDRFSGHQFPNYSSELNVNALLLGDSALYLCASSFGTGEYGYTFGSGTRLTVV.

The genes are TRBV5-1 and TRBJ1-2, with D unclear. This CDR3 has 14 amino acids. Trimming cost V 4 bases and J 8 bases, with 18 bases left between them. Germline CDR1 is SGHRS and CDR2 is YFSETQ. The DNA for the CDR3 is TGCGCCAGCAGCATCGGACTGGGCGAGGGAGGCTACACCTTC. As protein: CASSIGLGEGGYTF.

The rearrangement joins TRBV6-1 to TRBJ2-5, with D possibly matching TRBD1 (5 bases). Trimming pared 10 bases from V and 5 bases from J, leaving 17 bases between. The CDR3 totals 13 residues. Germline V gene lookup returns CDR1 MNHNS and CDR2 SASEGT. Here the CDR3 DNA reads TGTGCCAACCGAGCAACAGGATCCGAGACCCAGTACTTC. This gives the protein CANRATGSETQYF.

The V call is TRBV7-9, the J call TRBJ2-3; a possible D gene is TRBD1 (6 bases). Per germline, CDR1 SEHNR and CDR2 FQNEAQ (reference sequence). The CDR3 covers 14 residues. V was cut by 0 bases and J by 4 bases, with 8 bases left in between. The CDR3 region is CASSLAAGADTQYF. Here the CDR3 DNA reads TGTGCCAGCAGCTTAGCGGCAGGGGCAGATACGCAGTATTTT.

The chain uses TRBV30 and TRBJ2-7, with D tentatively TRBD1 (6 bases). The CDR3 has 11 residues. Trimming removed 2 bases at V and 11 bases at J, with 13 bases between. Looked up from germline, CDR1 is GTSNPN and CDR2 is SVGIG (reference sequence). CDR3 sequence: CAWSSGDSEYF. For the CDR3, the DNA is TGTGCCTGGAGTTCAGGGGATTCGGAGTACTTC.

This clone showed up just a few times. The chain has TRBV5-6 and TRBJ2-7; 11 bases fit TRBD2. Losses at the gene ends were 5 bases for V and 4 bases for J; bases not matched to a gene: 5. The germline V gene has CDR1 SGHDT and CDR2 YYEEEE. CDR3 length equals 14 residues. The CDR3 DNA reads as TGTGCCAGCAGTTCGGGACTAGCGGAATACGAGCAGTACTTC. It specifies CASSSGLAEYEQYF.

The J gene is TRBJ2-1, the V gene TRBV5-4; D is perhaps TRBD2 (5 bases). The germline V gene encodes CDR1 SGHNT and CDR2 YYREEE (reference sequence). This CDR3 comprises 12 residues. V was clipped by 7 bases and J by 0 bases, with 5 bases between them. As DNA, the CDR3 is TGTGCCAGCGGGAGCTCCTACAATGAGCAGTTCTTC. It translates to CASGSSYNEQFF.

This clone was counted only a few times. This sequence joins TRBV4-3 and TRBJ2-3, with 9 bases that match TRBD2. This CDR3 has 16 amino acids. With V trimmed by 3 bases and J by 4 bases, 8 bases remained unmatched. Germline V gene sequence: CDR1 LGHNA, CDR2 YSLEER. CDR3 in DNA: TGCGCCAGCAGCCACCTAGCGGGAAGTGGGGCAGATACGCAGTATTTT. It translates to CASSHLAGSGADTQYF.

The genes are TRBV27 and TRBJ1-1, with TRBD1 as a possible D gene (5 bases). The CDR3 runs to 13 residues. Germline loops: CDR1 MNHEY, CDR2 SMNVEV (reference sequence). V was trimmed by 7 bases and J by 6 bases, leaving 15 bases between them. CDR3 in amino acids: CASTWDFVSEAFF. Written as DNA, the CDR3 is TGTGCCAGCACCTGGGACTTCGTCTCTGAAGCTTTCTTT.

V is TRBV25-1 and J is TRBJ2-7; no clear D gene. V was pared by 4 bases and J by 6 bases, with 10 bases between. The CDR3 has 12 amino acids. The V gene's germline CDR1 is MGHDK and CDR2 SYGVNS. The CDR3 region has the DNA TGTGCCAGCAGTGGCTATAGCCTCGAGCAGTACTTC. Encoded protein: CASSGYSLEQYF.

The CDR3 DNA reads as TGTGCCAGCAGCCTACTGACAGGGAAAGGCACTGAAGCTTTCTTT. This sequence encodes CASSLLTGKGTEAFF. The J gene is TRBJ1-1, the V gene TRBV5-6; TRBD1 agrees at 7 bases. Germline V gene lookup returns CDR1 SGHDT and CDR2 YYEEEE. With V trimmed by 4 bases and J by 4 bases, 10 bases remained unmatched. This CDR3 is built from 15 residues. The full variable domain, rest sourced from reference TRBV5-6 and TRBJ1-1, is DAGVTQSPTHLIKTRGQQVTLRCSPKSGHDTVSWYQQALGQGPQFIFQYYEEEERQRGNFPDRFSGHQFPNYSSELNVNALLLGDSALYLCASSLLTGKGTEAFFGQGTRLTVV.

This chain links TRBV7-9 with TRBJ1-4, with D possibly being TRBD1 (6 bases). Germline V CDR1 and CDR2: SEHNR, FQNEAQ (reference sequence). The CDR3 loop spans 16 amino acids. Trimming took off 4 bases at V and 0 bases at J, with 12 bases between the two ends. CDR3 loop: CASSSRTVTTNEKLFF. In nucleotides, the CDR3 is TGTGCCAGCAGCTCCCGGACAGTGACAACTAATGAAAAACTGTTTTTT.

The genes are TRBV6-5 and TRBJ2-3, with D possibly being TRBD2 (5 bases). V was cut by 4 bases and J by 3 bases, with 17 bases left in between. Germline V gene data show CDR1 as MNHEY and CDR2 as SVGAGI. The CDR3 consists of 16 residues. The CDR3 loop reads CASSFFVGTGTDTQYF. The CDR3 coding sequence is TGTGCCAGCAGTTTTTTTGTGGGAACGGGGACAGATACGCAGTATTTT.

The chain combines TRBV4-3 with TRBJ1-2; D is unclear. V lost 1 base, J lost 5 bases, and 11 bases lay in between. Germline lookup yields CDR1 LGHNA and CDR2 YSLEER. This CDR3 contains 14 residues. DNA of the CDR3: TGCGCCAGCAGCCAAGGGGTTTTCGGGTATGGCTACACCTTC. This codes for CASSQGVFGYGYTF.

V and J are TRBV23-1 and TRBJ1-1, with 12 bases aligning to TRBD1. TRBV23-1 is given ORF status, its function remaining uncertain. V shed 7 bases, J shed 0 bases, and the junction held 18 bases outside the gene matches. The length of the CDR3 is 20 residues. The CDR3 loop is CASNRGPRDRGRRVNTEAFF. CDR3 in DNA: TGCGCCAGCAATAGGGGGCCCCGGGACAGGGGGCGCAGGGTGAACACTGAAGCTTTCTTT.

The DNA of the CDR3 is TGTGCCAGCAGCCAAGAAAGGCATAGCGGATTCTATGGCTACACCTTC. This sequence encodes CASSQERHSGFYGYTF. The rearrangement links TRBV14 to TRBJ1-2; D not resolved. The CDR3 covers 16 residues. CDR1 is SGHDN and CDR2 is FVKESK in the germline V gene. Trimming shortened V by 0 bases and J by 4 bases, and 15 bases separated the two germline ends.

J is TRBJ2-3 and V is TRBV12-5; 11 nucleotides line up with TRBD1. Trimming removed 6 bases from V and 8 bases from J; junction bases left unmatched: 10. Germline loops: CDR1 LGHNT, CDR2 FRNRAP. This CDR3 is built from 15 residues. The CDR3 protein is CASGAGTGGKSTQYF. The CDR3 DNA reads TGTGCTAGTGGGGCCGGGACAGGGGGAAAGAGTACGCAGTATTTT.